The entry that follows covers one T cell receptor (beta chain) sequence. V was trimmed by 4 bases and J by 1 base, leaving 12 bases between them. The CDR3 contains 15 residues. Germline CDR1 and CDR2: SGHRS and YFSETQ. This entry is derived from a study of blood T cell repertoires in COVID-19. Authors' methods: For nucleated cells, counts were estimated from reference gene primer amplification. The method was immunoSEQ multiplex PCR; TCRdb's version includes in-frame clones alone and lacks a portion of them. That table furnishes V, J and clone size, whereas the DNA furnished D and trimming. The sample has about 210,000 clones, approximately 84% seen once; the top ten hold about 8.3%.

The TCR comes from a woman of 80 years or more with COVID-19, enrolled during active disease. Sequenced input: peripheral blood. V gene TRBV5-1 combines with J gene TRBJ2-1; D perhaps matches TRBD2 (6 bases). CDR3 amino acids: CASSPSGPSYNEQFF. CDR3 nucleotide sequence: TGCGCCAGCAGCCCCAGCGGGCCTTCCTACAATGAGCAGTTCTTC. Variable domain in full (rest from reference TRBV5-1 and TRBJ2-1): KAGVTQTPRYLIKTRGQQVTLSCSPISGHRSVSWYQQTPGQGLQFLFEYFSETQRNKGNFPGRFSGRQFSNSRSEMNVSTLELGDSALYLCASSPSGPSYNEQFFGPGTRLTVL.